The clone carrying this TCR beta chain was seen many times. These data are taken from a study of T cell changes during pregnancy in multiple sclerosis. Generated by immunoSEQ multiplex PCR, the TCRdb table keeps only in-frame clones and is missing some. Of roughly 100,000 clones listed, roughly 92% are singletons. This sequence originates from a female donor with multiple sclerosis, enrolled in a pregnancy study. The specimen was peripheral blood, collected after pregnancy.

The CDR3 DNA is TGTGCCAGCAGTGAAACAGCGGGCCGAACCGGGGAGCTGTTTTTT. As protein: CASSETAGRTGELFF. This chain connects TRBV6-1 to TRBJ2-2; maybe TRBD2 (6 bases). CDR3 size: 15 residues. Germline V gives CDR1 MNHNS, CDR2 SASEGT. V was pared by 2 bases and J by 5 bases, with 12 bases between.